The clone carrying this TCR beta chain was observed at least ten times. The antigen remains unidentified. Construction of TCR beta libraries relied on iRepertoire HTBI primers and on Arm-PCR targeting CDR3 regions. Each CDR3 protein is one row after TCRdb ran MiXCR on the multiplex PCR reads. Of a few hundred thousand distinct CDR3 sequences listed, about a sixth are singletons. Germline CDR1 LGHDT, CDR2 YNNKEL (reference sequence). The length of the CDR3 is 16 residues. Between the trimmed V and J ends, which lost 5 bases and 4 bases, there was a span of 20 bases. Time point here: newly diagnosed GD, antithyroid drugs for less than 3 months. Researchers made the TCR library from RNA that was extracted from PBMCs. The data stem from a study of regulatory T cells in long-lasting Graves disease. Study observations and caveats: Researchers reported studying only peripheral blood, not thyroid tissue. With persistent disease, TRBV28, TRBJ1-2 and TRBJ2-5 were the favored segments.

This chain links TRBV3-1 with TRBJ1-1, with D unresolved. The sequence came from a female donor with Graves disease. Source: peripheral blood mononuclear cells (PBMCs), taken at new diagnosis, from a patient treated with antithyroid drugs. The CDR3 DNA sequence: TGTGCCAGCAGCGAACCGGGGAGGGTGACGTTCACTGAAGCTTTCTTT. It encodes CASSEPGRVTFTEAFF.